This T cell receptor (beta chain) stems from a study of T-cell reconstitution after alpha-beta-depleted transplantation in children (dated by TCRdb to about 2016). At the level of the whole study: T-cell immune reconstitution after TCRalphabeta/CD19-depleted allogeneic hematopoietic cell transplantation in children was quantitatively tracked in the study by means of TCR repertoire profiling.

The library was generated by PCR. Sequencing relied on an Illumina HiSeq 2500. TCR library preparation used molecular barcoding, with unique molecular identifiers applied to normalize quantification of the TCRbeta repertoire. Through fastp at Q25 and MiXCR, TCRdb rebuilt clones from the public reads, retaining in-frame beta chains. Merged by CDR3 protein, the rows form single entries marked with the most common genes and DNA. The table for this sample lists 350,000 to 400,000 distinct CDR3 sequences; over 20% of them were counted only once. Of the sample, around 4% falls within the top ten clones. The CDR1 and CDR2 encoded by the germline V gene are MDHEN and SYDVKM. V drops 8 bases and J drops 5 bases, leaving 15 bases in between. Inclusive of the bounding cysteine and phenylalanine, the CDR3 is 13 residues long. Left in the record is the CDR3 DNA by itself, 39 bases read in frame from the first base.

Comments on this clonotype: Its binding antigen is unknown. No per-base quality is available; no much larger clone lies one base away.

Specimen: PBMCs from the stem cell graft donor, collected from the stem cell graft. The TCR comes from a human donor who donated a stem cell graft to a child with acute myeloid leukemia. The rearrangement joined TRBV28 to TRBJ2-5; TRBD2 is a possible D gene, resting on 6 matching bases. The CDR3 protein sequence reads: CASGGTSLETQYF. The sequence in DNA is TGTGCCAGCGGGGGAACTAGCCTGGAGACCCAGTACTTC.